This T cell receptor (beta chain) was documented in a study of CXCR4 blockade with PD-1 therapy in pancreatic cancer. Overall study results and limits: Survival did not correlate with tumor clonality, which averaged roughly 0.15 versus 0.05.

This clone appeared a single time. Its antigen is not known. These archived tumors were resected from patients never given neoadjuvant therapy beforehand. The table came from immunoSEQ multiplex PCR; TCRdb's copy has only in-frame clones and leaves some out. Of a few thousand clones listed, about 45% are singletons. Sequenced input: tumor tissue. This sequence originates from a human donor with pancreatic ductal adenocarcinoma.

Here the CDR3 reads CASGLPDRAQETQYF. DNA for the CDR3: TGTGCTAGTGGTTTGCCCGACAGGGCCCAAGAGACCCAGTACTTC. The gene calls are TRBV12-5 and TRBJ2-5, with TRBD1 matching 7 bases. With 2 bases clipped from V and 1 base from J, the junction kept 4 bases outside the gene matches. The CDR3 loop spans 15 amino acids. Germline V gene data show CDR1 as LGHNT and CDR2 as FRNRAP.